What follows are 30 T cell receptor beta chains derived from one specimen sequenced in a study of beta chain features in type 1 diabetes (dated by TCRdb to between 2017 and 2018). What the authors observed across the whole study: A moderate but significant shortening of TCRB CDR3 length was observed in type 1 diabetes patients in all four CD4+ subsets.

No antigen is known for these receptors. Libraries were constructed by the immunoSEQ multiplex PCR assay. The entire amount of isolated RNA was reverse transcribed using the High Capacity cDNA Reverse Transcription Kit, so the sequenced TCRB transcripts were expressed ones. Imported from immuneACCESS, the table was reduced by TCRdb to in-frame sequences with V and J called. These copies leave out some clones; in studies compared against another copy, an unresolved V gene accounts for under half, and the cause of the remainder is not known. In all, the sample holds around 100,000 clones, and about 26% of those were seen once. The leading ten clones occupy under 0.55% of the sample. What was sequenced was central memory CD4+ T cells from blood. These receptors came from a woman aged 18-29 years with type 1 diabetes.

The V call is TRBV2, the J call TRBJ2-5; the match to TRBD2 covers 11 bases. The germline V gene encodes CDR1 SNHLY and CDR2 FYNNEI. The CDR3 is 17 residues long. J was trimmed by 5 bases and V by 4 bases; bases with no gene match: 12. DNA of the CDR3: TGTGCCAGCAGTGCCCTATTAGCGGGAGGGCCCGCGGAGACCCAGTACTTC. It specifies CASSALLAGGPAETQYF.

The DNA for the CDR3 is TGTGCCAGCAGTGAAAGGGACACATCTAACTATGGCTACACCTTC. This encodes CASSERDTSNYGYTF. The chain uses TRBV25-1 and TRBJ1-2, with a weak D call TRBD1 (6 bases). The germline V and J ends were trimmed by 2 bases and 0 bases, with 10 bases remaining between them. Germline-derived CDR1 and CDR2 are MGHDK and SYGVNS. The CDR3 length is 15 residues.

This chain links TRBV28 with TRBJ1-2, with TRBD1 matching over 7 bases. Germline V gene data show CDR1 as MDHEN and CDR2 as SYDVKM. The V segment lost 4 bases and the J segment 6 bases; nucleotides outside the gene matches: 11. The CDR3 consists of 15 residues. CDR3 in amino acids: CASSSTQTGRNGYTF. The CDR3 region has the DNA TGTGCCAGCAGTTCAACCCAGACAGGGCGGAATGGCTACACCTTC.

V usage is TRBV6-5 and J usage is TRBJ1-4, with unresolved D. The germline gives CDR1 MNHEY, CDR2 SVGAGI. V lost 6 bases and J 8 bases, leaving 10 bases between the germline ends. There are 12 residues in the CDR3. This CDR3 is CASRKGGEKLFF. CDR3 nucleotides: TGTGCCAGCAGGAAGGGAGGCGAAAAACTGTTTTTT.

This clone was seen a few times. The J gene is TRBJ2-4, the V gene TRBV29-1; D might be TRBD1 (6 bases). V was trimmed by 7 bases and J by 2 bases, leaving 12 bases between them. Germline V gene data show CDR1 as SQVTM and CDR2 as ANQGSEA. This CDR3 contains 13 residues. CDR3 bases: TGCAGCGCTGGGCAGGGGTCCAAAAACATTCAGTACTTC. Its protein is CSAGQGSKNIQYF.

The chain carries TRBV30 and TRBJ1-1; D gene unclear. This CDR3 has 13 residues. V shed 3 bases and J shed 5 bases, with 13 bases lying between them. Germline V lookup: CDR1 GTSNPN, CDR2 SVGIG (reference sequence). The chain's CDR3 is CAWSRIPETEAFF. The CDR3 DNA reads as TGTGCCTGGAGCAGGATACCCGAGACTGAAGCTTTCTTT.

The V gene is TRBV5-4, the J gene TRBJ2-7; 11 bases are a match to TRBD1. The trim removed 5 bases at V and 2 bases at J, leaving 6 bases unmatched. The germline gives CDR1 SGHNT, CDR2 YYREEE (reference sequence). The CDR3 has 15 amino acids. DNA for the CDR3: TGTGCCAGCAGTAAAGGGACAGGGGGTCCCTACGAGCAGTACTTC. Translation: CASSKGTGGPYEQYF.

This sequence joins TRBV5-4 and TRBJ2-5; tentative D call: TRBD2 (6 bases). Germline CDR1 SGHNT, CDR2 YYREEE (reference sequence). The ends were cut back, 4 bases at V and 3 bases at J, with 13 bases in the middle. This CDR3 is 14 amino acids long. The CDR3 nucleotides read TGTGCCAGCAGCCCGGGGGAGTTTAAAGAGACCCAGTACTTC. Protein sequence: CASSPGEFKETQYF.

The V gene is TRBV29-1, the J gene TRBJ2-3; tentative D call: TRBD1 (8 bases). CDR1 SQVTM and CDR2 ANQGSEA come from the germline V gene. The CDR3 runs 14 residues. The V end was cut by 7 bases, the J end by 4 bases, with 18 bases between. CDR3 nucleotides: TGCAGCGGCCTACAGGGGGGAGGGGCAGATACGCAGTATTTT. Its translation is CSGLQGGGADTQYF.

The V call is TRBV29-1, the J call TRBJ2-1, with 8 bases lining up with TRBD2. The CDR3 runs to 14 residues. The V gene end was trimmed by 6 bases and the J gene end by 7 bases; junction bases not matched to a gene: 11. Germline assignment: CDR1 SQVTM and CDR2 ANQGSEA. The CDR3 bases are TGCAGCGTCGTCGGGGTGTCGGGAGGGAATGAGCAGTTCTTC. Translating it yields CSVVGVSGGNEQFF.

The table lists this clone with a few counts. Other DNA sequences in the same sample also yield this CDR3. This sequence joins TRBV29-1 and TRBJ2-5, with 9 bases lining up with TRBD1. Germline values: CDR1 SQVTM, CDR2 ANQGSEA. Unmatched junction bases numbered 5, after V lost 4 bases and J lost 5 bases. There are 13 residues in the CDR3. CDR3 in amino acids: CSVVDRGGETQYF. The CDR3 bases are TGCAGCGTTGTGGACAGGGGTGGCGAGACCCAGTACTTC.

This chain connects TRBV11-3 to TRBJ2-5, with 9 positions matching TRBD1. The junction had 14 bases not matched to a gene; V was cut back by 5 bases and J by 4 bases. This CDR3 has 17 residues. Germline CDR1 and CDR2: SGHNT and YENEEA. This CDR3 reads CASSTGQGSSSLETQYF. CDR3 nucleotides: TGTGCCAGCAGCACGGGACAGGGCTCAAGCAGCCTAGAGACCCAGTACTTC.

The chain combines TRBV12-5 with TRBJ2-1; weak D call: TRBD1 (6 bases). The CDR3 has 17 amino acids. V was cut by 9 bases and J by 9 bases, with 30 bases left in between. CDR1 LGHNT and CDR2 FRNRAP come from the germline V gene. As DNA, the CDR3 is TGTGCTAGGGTACGCGCCTCACCAGGGGAATCCTTCATTGAGCAGTTCTTC. Translating it yields CARVRASPGESFIEQFF. Filled out from reference TRBV12-5 and TRBJ2-1, the complete variable domain reads DARVTQTPRHKVTEMGQEVTMRCQPILGHNTVFWYRQTMMQGLELLAYFRNRAPLDDSGMPKDRFSAEMPDATLATLKIQPSEPRDSAVYFCARVRASPGESFIEQFFGPGTRLTVL.

This clone was counted a few times. CDR3 bases: TGCGCCAGCAGTCCCTCTTACACTAGCAATCAGCCCCAGCATTTT. Its translation: CASSPSYTSNQPQHF. The genes are TRBV4-3 and TRBJ1-5; D gene unclear. Trimming shortened V by 6 bases and J by 0 bases, and 12 bases separated the two germline ends. CDR1 and CDR2 from the germline V gene are LGHNA and YSLEER. CDR3 length equals 15 residues.

The chain has TRBV11-2 and TRBJ1-2; maybe TRBD1 (5 bases). Per the germline V gene, CDR1 is SGHAT and CDR2 is FQNNGV. Trimming took off 0 bases at V and 4 bases at J, with 12 bases between the two ends. The CDR3 length is 15 residues. CDR3 nucleotides: TGTGCCAGCAGCTTAGATGGGGCGACACCCTATGGCTACACCTTC. It is translated as CASSLDGATPYGYTF.

This clone occurred a few times. The V call is TRBV27, the J call TRBJ2-3; weak D call: TRBD2 (5 bases). This CDR3 spans 15 amino acids. V lost 4 bases and J lost 3, with 14 bases in between. Per germline, CDR1 MNHEY and CDR2 SMNVEV (reference sequence). The CDR3 DNA sequence: TGTGCCAGCAGTTCGCACTTACTAGAGACAGATACGCAGTATTTT. Translating it yields CASSSHLLETDTQYF.

The chain links TRBV2 to TRBJ2-4, with TRBD2 identical over 11 bases. Looked up from germline, CDR1 is SNHLY and CDR2 is FYNNEI. V trimming: 4 bases; J trimming: 6 bases; junction bases outside the gene matches: 8. The CDR3 runs 16 residues. The CDR3, as DNA: TGTGCCAGCAGTGGAGGTAGCGGGAGGGGGGGAAACATTCAGTACTTC. It is translated as CASSGGSGRGGNIQYF.

The chain carries TRBV6-5 and TRBJ1-1, with a possible D match to TRBD1 (6 bases). This CDR3 has 14 residues. V shed 0 bases and J shed 11 bases, with 16 bases lying between them. Germline values: CDR1 MNHEY, CDR2 SVGAGI. This CDR3 reads CASSYSIGQRHAFF. In nucleotides, the CDR3 is TGTGCCAGCAGTTACTCAATTGGACAGAGGCACGCTTTCTTT.

The chain carries TRBV21-1 and TRBJ1-2. TRBV21-1 is a recognized pseudogene. The CDR3 spans 16 residues. In DNA, the CDR3 is TGTGCCAGCAGCGGGGGGGACCAATTAACTAACTATGGCTACACCTTC. Translation: CASSGGDQLTNYGYTF.

This chain joins TRBV28 and TRBJ2-7, with D maybe TRBD2 (6 bases). The CDR3 runs 15 residues. V lost 4 bases, J lost 5 bases, and 18 bases lay in between. CDR1 and CDR2 (germline): MDHEN, SYDVKM. The CDR3 nucleotides read TGTGCCAGCAGTTCCCCCCGGCGGGGTCAGAACGAGCAGTACTTC. It encodes CASSSPRRGQNEQYF.

The CDR3 loop reads CASSSTSGRVTDTQYF. The CDR3, as DNA: TGTGCCAGCAGCTCGACTAGCGGGAGGGTCACAGATACGCAGTATTTT. This chain connects TRBV5-4 to TRBJ2-3, with 14 positions matching TRBD2. With 3 bases clipped from V and 2 bases from J, the junction kept 2 bases outside the gene matches. The CDR3 spans 16 residues. The germline V gene encodes CDR1 SGHNT and CDR2 YYREEE (reference sequence). Full variable domain (missing parts from reference TRBV5-4 and TRBJ2-3): ETGVTQSPTHLIKTRGQQVTLRCSSQSGHNTVSWYQQALGQGPQFIFQYYREEENGRGNFPPRFSGLQFPNYSSELNVNALELDDSALYLCASSSTSGRVTDTQYFGPGTRLTVL.

This clone has a handful of counts. The chain has TRBV5-6 and TRBJ1-3, with TRBD1 as a possible D gene (5 bases). V was cut by 6 bases and J by 5 bases, with 12 bases left in between. Per the germline V gene, CDR1 is SGHDT and CDR2 is YYEEEE. This CDR3 has 13 amino acids. The CDR3 nucleotides are TGTGCCAGCACCCAGGGAAGAAGAAACACCATATATTTT. It encodes CASTQGRRNTIYF. Using reference TRBV5-6 and TRBJ1-3 for the parts outside the CDR3, the full variable domain is DAGVTQSPTHLIKTRGQQVTLRCSPKSGHDTVSWYQQALGQGPQFIFQYYEEEERQRGNFPDRFSGHQFPNYSSELNVNALLLGDSALYLCASTQGRRNTIYFGEGSWLTVV.

This clone has a handful of counts. The chain has TRBV7-2 and TRBJ1-1; the match to TRBD1 covers 7 bases. Germline V gives CDR1 SGHTA, CDR2 FQGNSA. V trimming: 8 bases; J trimming: 5 bases; junction bases outside the gene matches: 8. The CDR3 sequence is 13 residues long. CDR3 protein: CASGTGVETEAFF. CDR3 nucleotides: TGTGCCAGCGGAACAGGGGTGGAGACTGAAGCTTTCTTT.

The chain combines TRBV7-3 with TRBJ2-3; the D gene is possibly TRBD1 (5 bases). V lost 5 bases and J 3 bases, leaving 12 bases between the germline ends. The CDR3 spans 14 residues. Germline CDR1 is SGHTA and CDR2 is FQGTGA. The CDR3 sequence is CASSPRSGTDTQYF. In DNA form, the CDR3 reads TGTGCCAGCAGCCCCCGGTCAGGGACAGATACGCAGTATTTT.

CDR3 nucleotides: TGTGCCTGGAGTGTACGAGGGCGCGAGCAGTACTTC. The encoded protein is CAWSVRGREQYF. The chain combines TRBV30 with TRBJ2-7; the D gene is possibly TRBD2 (5 bases). Germline CDR1 reads GTSNPN; CDR2 reads SVGIG (reference sequence). CDR3 length: 12 residues. Trimming removed 0 bases from V and 6 bases from J, with 9 bases in between.

The chain uses TRBV7-9 and TRBJ2-6, with TRBD1 matching over 8 bases. Germline V gene lookup returns CDR1 SEHNR and CDR2 FQNEAQ (reference sequence). Trimming at V came to 5 bases and at J to 4 bases, leaving 10 bases not matched to a gene. The length of the CDR3 is 17 residues. The DNA of the CDR3 is TGTGCCAGCAGCCAAATGACAGGGGCATCGGGGGCCAACGTCCTGACTTTC. As protein: CASSQMTGASGANVLTF.

This clone was observed a few times. The chain couples TRBV5-6 to TRBJ2-5, with 10 bases that match TRBD2. Looked up from germline, CDR1 is SGHDT and CDR2 is YYEEEE. The CDR3 covers 16 residues. The V and J ends lost 0 bases and 5 bases, in that order; junction bases with no gene match: 7. The CDR3 protein is CASSLASGRGAETQYF. The CDR3 DNA reads as TGTGCCAGCAGCTTGGCCAGCGGGAGGGGAGCGGAGACCCAGTACTTC.

The sample holds a few counts of this clone. The genes are TRBV25-1 and TRBJ2-1, with TRBD2 matching over 7 bases. The CDR3 runs 15 residues. Germline V gives CDR1 MGHDK, CDR2 SYGVNS. The V and J ends lost 2 bases and 5 bases, in that order; junction bases with no gene match: 6. CDR3 sequence: CASSEPGTTHNEQFF. The CDR3, as DNA: TGTGCCAGCAGTGAACCCGGGACTACCCACAATGAGCAGTTCTTC.

The CDR3 region is CASSKEGTSIYEQYV. The CDR3 nucleotides read TGTGCCAGCAGCAAAGAAGGGACTAGCATCTACGAGCAGTACGTC. V gene TRBV21-1 combines with J gene TRBJ2-7; the DNA was not compared with TRBD2, the D call given in the table. TRBV21-1 is a recognized pseudogene. CDR3 length: 15 residues.

The sample holds a few counts of this clone. CDR3 in amino acids: CASSLQMNTEAFF. For the CDR3, the DNA is TGTGCCTCCTCGCTACAGATGAACACTGAAGCTTTCTTT. The chain is built from TRBV10-3 and TRBJ1-1; D not certain. V gave up 11 bases and J gave up 0 bases, with 13 bases separating them. CDR1 and CDR2 (germline): ENHRY, SYGVKD. The CDR3 totals 13 residues.